The TCR beta chain under discussion was sequenced for a study of T cells in Graves' hyperthyroidism and ophthalmopathy. Study in general: Upon initial diagnosis and before any treatment, peripheral blood was collected.

V dropped 6 bases and J dropped 6 bases, with 23 bases sitting between them. From germline, CDR1 is MDHEN and CDR2 SYDVKM. This CDR3 spans 17 amino acids. Regions amplified from RNA transcripts were the TCR beta CDR3 regions. First-round RT-PCR of the TCR CDR3 relied on the HTBI primer set. Each CDR3 protein is one row after TCRdb ran MiXCR on the multiplex PCR reads. The table lists more than 350,000 distinct CDR3 sequences, roughly a sixth of them singletons, with almost 35% in the top ten. Patients aged 18 to 65 with hyperthyroidism were newly diagnosed, with duration under 2 months. Blood was drawn at first hyperthyroidism diagnosis, before any ophthalmopathy symptoms.

This receptor was obtained from a woman between 25 and 40 years old with Graves' hyperthyroidism that later progressed to Graves' ophthalmopathy. The V gene is TRBV28, the J gene TRBJ1-4; D may be TRBD1 (6 bases). Sequenced: blood. The CDR3 loop reads CASSLTGTLRGDEKLFF. Written as DNA, the CDR3 is TGTGCCAGCAGCCTTACAGGGACCCTACGGGGAGATGAAAAACTGTTTTTT.